A single sample is the source of the 5 T cell receptor beta chains below, sequenced in a study of cytomegalovirus exposure and HLA in healthy donors. Clones were sequenced by immunoSEQ multiplex PCR, and TCRdb holds only the in-frame ones, with some missing. Of approximately 140,000 clones listed, approximately 87% are singletons. Sequencing input: PBMCs. Receptor source: a man between 18 and 35 years old in good health and CMV-seronegative.

This clone was found once. This chain links TRBV6-5 with TRBJ2-1; D is undetermined. V dropped 2 bases and J dropped 4 bases, with 9 bases sitting between them. This CDR3 region has 14 residues. The germline V gene has CDR1 MNHEY and CDR2 SVGAGI. The CDR3 loop is CASSYASLYNEQFF. DNA of the CDR3: TGTGCCAGCAGTTACGCCAGTTTGTACAATGAGCAGTTCTTC.

V and J are TRBV18 and TRBJ2-4; D might be TRBD2 (6 bases). V was pared by 2 bases and J by 4 bases, with 6 bases between. This CDR3 is built from 13 residues. The V gene's germline CDR1 is KGHSH and CDR2 LQKENI. The CDR3 DNA sequence: TGTGCCAGCTCACCAGGGGGGAAAAACATTCAGTACTTC. It translates to CASSPGGKNIQYF.

This chain links TRBV5-4 with TRBJ2-7; TRBD2 might be the D (5 bases). The CDR3 runs to 14 residues. Germline CDR1 is SGHNT and CDR2 is YYREEE (reference sequence). V lost 2 bases, J lost 3 bases, and 12 bases lay in between. The CDR3 nucleotides are TGTGCCAGCAGCTTCTCAAAGCGGAACTACGAGCAGTACTTC. This gives the protein CASSFSKRNYEQYF. The full variable domain, in which reference TRBV5-4 and TRBJ2-7 provide the parts outside the CDR3, is ETGVTQSPTHLIKTRGQQVTLRCSSQSGHNTVSWYQQALGQGPQFIFQYYREEENGRGNFPPRFSGLQFPNYSSELNVNALELDDSALYLCASSFSKRNYEQYFGPGTRLTVT.

The chain has TRBV15 and TRBJ2-1, with TRBD2 matching over 10 bases. The CDR3 extends over 17 amino acids. The germline gives CDR1 LNHNV, CDR2 YYDKDF (reference sequence). V lost 3 bases and J lost 4; bases outside the gene matches: 9. The CDR3 loop is CATSRTLAGGSYNEQFF. The CDR3 nucleotides read TGTGCCACCAGCAGGACCTTAGCGGGAGGTTCATACAATGAGCAGTTCTTC.

The chain is built from TRBV5-4 and TRBJ2-7; 14 bases match TRBD2. Germline-derived CDR1 and CDR2 are SGHNT and YYREEE (reference sequence). This CDR3 is 17 amino acids long. The J segment lost 3 bases and the V segment lost 2 bases, leaving 7 bases of the junction unmatched. This CDR3 is CASSFGGLAGDHYEQYF. In DNA, the CDR3 is TGTGCCAGCAGCTTTGGGGGACTAGCGGGGGACCACTACGAGCAGTACTTC.